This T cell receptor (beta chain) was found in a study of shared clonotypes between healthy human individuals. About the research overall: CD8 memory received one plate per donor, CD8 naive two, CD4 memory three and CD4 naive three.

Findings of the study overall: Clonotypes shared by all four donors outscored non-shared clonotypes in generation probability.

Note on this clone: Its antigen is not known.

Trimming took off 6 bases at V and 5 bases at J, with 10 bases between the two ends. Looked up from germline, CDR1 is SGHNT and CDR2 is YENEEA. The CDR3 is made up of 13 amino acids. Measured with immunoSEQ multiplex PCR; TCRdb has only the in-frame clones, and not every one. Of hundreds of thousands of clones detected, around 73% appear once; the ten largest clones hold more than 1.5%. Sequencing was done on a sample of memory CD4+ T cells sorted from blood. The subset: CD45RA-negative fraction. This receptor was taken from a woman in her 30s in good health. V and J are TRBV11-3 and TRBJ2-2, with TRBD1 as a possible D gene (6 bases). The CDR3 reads CASRDRYTGELFF. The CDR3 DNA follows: TGTGCCAGCAGGGACAGATATACCGGGGAGCTGTTTTTT.